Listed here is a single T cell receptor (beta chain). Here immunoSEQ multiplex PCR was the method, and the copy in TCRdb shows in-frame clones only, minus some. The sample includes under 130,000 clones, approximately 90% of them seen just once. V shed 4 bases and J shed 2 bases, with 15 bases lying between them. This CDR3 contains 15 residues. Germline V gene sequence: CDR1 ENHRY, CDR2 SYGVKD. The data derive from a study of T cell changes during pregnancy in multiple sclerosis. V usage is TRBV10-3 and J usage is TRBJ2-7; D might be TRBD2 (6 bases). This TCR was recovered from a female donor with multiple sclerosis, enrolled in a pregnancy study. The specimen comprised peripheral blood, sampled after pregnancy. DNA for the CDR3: TGTGCCATCAGTGGCGGGGCACAGGTGGCCTACGAGCAGTACTTC. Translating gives CAISGGAQVAYEQYF.